Below are 20 T cell receptor beta chains sequenced from a single sample in a study of CD8+CD57+ T cells in acquired aplastic anemia. Genomic DNA served as template for TCR beta VDJ and CDR3 profiling. TCRdb ran MiXCR on the reads and lists one entry per CDR3 protein. The sample holds 180,000 or so distinct CDR3 sequences, less than 65% seen once. Whoever was chosen for sequencing had shown CD8+CD57+ cell expansion by flow cytometry. The sequencing input was sorted CD4+, CD8+, or CD8+CD57+ T cells (not recorded which) from PBMCs. These TCRs come from a human donor with aplastic anemia.

In regard to this clonotype: The junction and the germline gene differ at one end; a read error may be behind it. This chain joins TRBV7-2 and TRBJ1-2; tentatively, D is TRBD1 (5 bases). The CDR3 has 15 residues. The germline gives CDR1 SGHTA, CDR2 FQGNSA. CDR3: CASSQDLQGFGGYTF. DNA of the CDR3: TGCGCCAGCAGCCAAGACCTCCAGGGCTTCGGTGGCTACACCTTC.

Only a few counts were recorded for this clonotype. The chain employs TRBV7-2 and TRBJ2-7; D uncertain. This CDR3 has 17 residues. Germline V CDR1 and CDR2: SGHTA, FQGNSA. V was shortened by 4 bases and J by 1 base, with 20 bases between the two germline ends. CDR3 DNA sequence: TGTGCCAGCAGCTCACGGGTCGGGTTCTCCCAATCCTACGAGCAGTACTTC. Protein sequence: CASSSRVGFSQSYEQYF.

The chain uses TRBV3-1 and TRBJ1-1, with 11 bases identical to TRBD1. V gave up 0 bases and J gave up 7 bases; unmatched junction bases: 10. This CDR3 comprises 17 residues. The germline gives CDR1 LGHDT, CDR2 YNNKEL (reference sequence). CDR3 protein: CASSQDQRSGTGGEAFF. As DNA, the CDR3 is TGTGCCAGCAGCCAAGACCAGAGGTCCGGGACAGGGGGTGAAGCTTTCTTT.

The chain recombines TRBV12-3 or TRBV12-4 with TRBJ2-7; D possibly corresponds to TRBD2 (5 bases). V was pared by 5 bases and J by 5 bases, with 19 bases between. CDR3 size: 15 residues. The CDR3 nucleotides read TGTGCCAGCAGTCCTAGACTGGGAGCCCTCAACGAGCAGTACTTC. As protein: CASSPRLGALNEQYF.

The chain carries TRBV7-2 and TRBJ2-1; D is uncertain. The V end lost 1 base, the J end lost 0 bases, and 7 bases lay between the germline ends. The germline V gene has CDR1 SGHTA and CDR2 FQGNSA. The CDR3 extends over 15 amino acids. The CDR3 DNA is TGTGCCAGCAGCTTAGGGGCCGACTCCTACAATGAGCAGTTCTTC. This gives the protein CASSLGADSYNEQFF.

This chain links TRBV5-6 with TRBJ1-6; no firm D call. The CDR3 length is 12 residues. The V end lost 2 bases, the J end lost 8 bases, and 5 bases lay between the germline ends. Per germline, CDR1 SGHDT and CDR2 YYEEEE. The DNA for the CDR3 is TGTGCCAGCAGCTTAATTGATTCACCCCTCCACTTT. Encoded protein: CASSLIDSPLHF.

The genes are TRBV29-1 and TRBJ2-5; D is ambiguous. Deletions cut 7 bases from V and 0 bases from J, with 12 bases between. Germline CDR1 SQVTM, CDR2 ANQGSEA. The CDR3 contains 13 residues. Here the CDR3 DNA reads TGCAGCGCTCATAACGACTACCAAGAGACCCAGTACTTC. Residues: CSAHNDYQETQYF.

This chain uses TRBV12-3 or TRBV12-4 with TRBJ1-2, with unresolved D. The V gene lost 3 bases and the J gene lost 1 base, with 9 bases spanning the gap. The CDR3 is made up of 14 amino acids. The DNA of the CDR3 is TGTGCCAGCAGTTTGAGTCCCTTTAACTATGGCTACACCTTC. It specifies CASSLSPFNYGYTF.

The CDR3 spells CASSPGTGHSYEQYF. The DNA of the CDR3 is TGTGCCAGTAGTCCCGGGACAGGGCACTCCTACGAGCAGTACTTC. The chain couples TRBV19 to TRBJ2-7; 9 bases map to TRBD1. Germline trimming cut 5 bases from V and 0 bases from J; bases unmatched to any gene: 5. Germline V gene lookup returns CDR1 LNHDA and CDR2 SQIVND (reference sequence). The CDR3 sequence is 15 residues long.

The CDR3 bases are TGTGCCAGCAGTTACACAGGGTCGTTCGACGAGCAGTACTTC. Residues: CASSYTGSFDEQYF. V gene TRBV6-5 combines with J gene TRBJ2-7, with D perhaps matching TRBD1 (6 bases). Germline-derived CDR1 and CDR2 are MNHEY and SVGAGI. The CDR3 runs to 14 residues. The ends were cut back, 2 bases at V and 5 bases at J, with 13 bases in the middle.

The chain joins TRBV7-2 to TRBJ2-3; D call uncertain. Deletions cut 6 bases from V and 0 bases from J, with 13 bases between. The germline V gene encodes CDR1 SGHTA and CDR2 FQGNSA. The CDR3 contains 15 residues. The CDR3 DNA is TGTGCCAGCAGACGCAAAATCTCTAGCACAGATACGCAGTATTTT. Protein: CASRRKISSTDTQYF.

J is TRBJ1-2 and V is TRBV29-1, with D unresolved. Germline V lookup: CDR1 SQVTM, CDR2 ANQGSEA. The CDR3 loop spans 11 amino acids. CDR3 nucleotides: TGCCGCCCGGCCACAGAGTATGGCTACACCTTC. This sequence encodes CRPATEYGYTF.

The chain joins TRBV12-3 or TRBV12-4 to TRBJ2-7; a possible D gene is TRBD1 (7 bases). Trimming removed 8 bases from V and 3 bases from J, with 17 bases in between. This CDR3 region has 14 residues. The CDR3: CASARRQGGYEQYF. CDR3 in DNA: TGTGCCAGCGCCCGTCGGCAGGGGGGCTACGAGCAGTACTTC.

The V gene is TRBV29-1, the J gene TRBJ2-2, with 9 bases identical to TRBD1. Germline loops: CDR1 SQVTM, CDR2 ANQGSEA. With V trimmed by 2 bases and J by 6 bases, 10 bases remained unmatched. The CDR3 consists of 16 residues. For the CDR3, the DNA is TGCAGCGTTGAAACAGGGGGCGCAGGTATGGCCGGGGAGCTGTTTTTT. Translation gives CSVETGGAGMAGELFF.

This chain connects TRBV10-3 to TRBJ1-1; D remains unclear. Trimming cost V 3 bases and J 7 bases, with 6 bases left between them. The CDR3 runs to 11 residues. CDR1 ENHRY and CDR2 SYGVKD come from the germline V gene. The CDR3 bases are TGTGCCATCAGTGAAACGGGTGAAGCTTTCTTT. This encodes CAISETGEAFF.

This clonotype came up many times. The gene calls are TRBV9 and TRBJ1-1; 9 nucleotides match TRBD1. CDR1 is SGDLS and CDR2 is YYNGEE in the germline V gene. The CDR3 is 15 residues long. The V gene end was trimmed by 3 bases and the J gene end by 4 bases; junction bases not matched to a gene: 7. The CDR3 protein is CASSASGQGSTEAFF. Here the CDR3 DNA reads TGTGCCAGCAGCGCCTCGGGACAGGGTAGCACTGAAGCTTTCTTT.

This clonotype was counted once. The V gene is TRBV25-1, the J gene TRBJ2-7; 7 nucleotides align to TRBD1. This CDR3 has 13 residues. Per germline, CDR1 MGHDK and CDR2 SYGVNS. Germline trimming cut 2 bases from V and 10 bases from J; bases unmatched to any gene: 8. The CDR3: CASSEPRGSEQYF. CDR3 coding DNA: TGTGCCAGCAGTGAACCCAGGGGGTCGGAACAGTACTTC.

Regarding this clonotype: Its ends do not fully match the called genes, so a read error is possible. Here the CDR3 DNA reads TGTGCCATCAGTGAGTCGGCAGGGAAGGCATACGAGCAGTGCTTC. This encodes CAISESAGKAYEQCF. The genes are TRBV10-3 and TRBJ2-5; perhaps TRBD1 as D (5 bases). The CDR3 contains 15 residues. The germline CDR1 and CDR2 sequences are ENHRY and SYGVKD.

This clonotype was recorded only once. CDR3 DNA sequence: TGTGCCAGTACCGGGACAGCGTCCTACAATGAGCAGTTCTTC. Its translation is CASTGTASYNEQFF. V is TRBV2 and J is TRBJ2-1, with TRBD1 matching 7 bases. Germline V gene data show CDR1 as SNHLY and CDR2 as FYNNEI. The CDR3 has 14 amino acids. With 9 bases clipped from V and 1 base from J, the junction kept 6 bases outside the gene matches.

At least ten counts were recorded for this clonotype. The J gene is TRBJ2-7, the V gene TRBV9; 7 bases match TRBD1. There are 13 residues in the CDR3. CDR1 and CDR2 (germline): SGDLS, YYNGEE. The V gene end was trimmed by 0 bases and the J gene end by 5 bases; junction bases not matched to a gene: 2. CDR3 in amino acids: CASSVVGGDEQYF. In DNA, the CDR3 is TGTGCCAGCAGCGTAGTAGGGGGCGACGAGCAGTACTTC.